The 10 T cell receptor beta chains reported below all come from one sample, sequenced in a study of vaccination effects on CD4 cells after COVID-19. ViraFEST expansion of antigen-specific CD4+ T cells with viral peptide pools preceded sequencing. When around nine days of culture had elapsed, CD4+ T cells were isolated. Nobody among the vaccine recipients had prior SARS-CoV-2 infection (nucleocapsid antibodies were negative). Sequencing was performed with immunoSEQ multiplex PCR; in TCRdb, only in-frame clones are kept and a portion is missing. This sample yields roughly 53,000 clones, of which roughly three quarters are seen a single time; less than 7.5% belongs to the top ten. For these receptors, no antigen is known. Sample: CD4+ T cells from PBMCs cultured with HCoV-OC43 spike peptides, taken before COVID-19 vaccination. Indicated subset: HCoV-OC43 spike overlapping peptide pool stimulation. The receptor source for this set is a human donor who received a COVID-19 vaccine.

The DNA for the CDR3 is TGTGCCTGGAGTGTACTCAGGGATTCCGGGGAGCTGTTTTTT. This sequence encodes CAWSVLRDSGELFF. The V and J genes are TRBV30 and TRBJ2-2; weak D call: TRBD1 (5 bases). The V gene's germline CDR1 is GTSNPN and CDR2 SVGIG (reference sequence). Trimming stripped 0 bases from V and 6 bases from J, with 11 bases between. The CDR3 runs 14 residues.

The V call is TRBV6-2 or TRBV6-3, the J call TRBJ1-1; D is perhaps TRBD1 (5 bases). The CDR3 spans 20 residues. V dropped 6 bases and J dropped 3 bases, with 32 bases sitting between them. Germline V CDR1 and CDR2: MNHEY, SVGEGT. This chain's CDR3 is CASSRRGRQKNSGGDTEAFF. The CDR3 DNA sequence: TGTGCCAGCAGCCGACGAGGTAGACAAAAGAACTCCGGGGGAGACACTGAAGCTTTCTTT.

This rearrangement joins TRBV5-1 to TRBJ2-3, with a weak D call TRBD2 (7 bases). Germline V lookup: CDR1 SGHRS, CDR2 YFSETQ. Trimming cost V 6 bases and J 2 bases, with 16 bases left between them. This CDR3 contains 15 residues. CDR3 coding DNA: TGCGCCAGCATGCCTACAGGGAGGGCCACAGATACGCAGTATTTT. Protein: CASMPTGRATDTQYF.

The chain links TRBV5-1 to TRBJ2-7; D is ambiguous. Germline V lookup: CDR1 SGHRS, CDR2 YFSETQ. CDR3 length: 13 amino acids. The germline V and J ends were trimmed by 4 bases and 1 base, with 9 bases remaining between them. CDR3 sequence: CASSADGSYEQYV. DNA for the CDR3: TGCGCCAGCAGCGCGGACGGATCCTACGAGCAGTACGTC.

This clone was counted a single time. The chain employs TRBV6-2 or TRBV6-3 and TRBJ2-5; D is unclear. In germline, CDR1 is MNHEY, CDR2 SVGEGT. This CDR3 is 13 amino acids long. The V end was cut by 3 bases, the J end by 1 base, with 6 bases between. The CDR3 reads CASSYTFQETQYF. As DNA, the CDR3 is TGTGCCAGCAGTTATACCTTCCAAGAGACCCAGTACTTC.

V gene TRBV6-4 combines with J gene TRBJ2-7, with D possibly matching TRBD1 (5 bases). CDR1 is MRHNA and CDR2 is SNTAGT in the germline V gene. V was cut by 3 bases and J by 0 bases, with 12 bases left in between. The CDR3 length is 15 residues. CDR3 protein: CASSEHDSPSYEQYV. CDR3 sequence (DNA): TGTGCCAGCAGTGAACACGACAGTCCCTCCTACGAGCAGTACGTC.

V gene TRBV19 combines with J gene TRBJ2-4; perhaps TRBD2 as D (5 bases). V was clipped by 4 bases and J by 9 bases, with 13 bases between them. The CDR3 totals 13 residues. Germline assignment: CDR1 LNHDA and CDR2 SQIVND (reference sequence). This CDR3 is CASSSPGDSIQYF. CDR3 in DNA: TGTGCCAGTAGTAGCCCCGGGGATAGCATTCAGTACTTC.

The CDR3 region is CASSLGGPSYGYTF. The CDR3 DNA reads TGCGCCAGCAGCTTGGGGGGACCATCCTATGGCTACACCTTC. V gene TRBV5-1 combines with J gene TRBJ1-2, with a weak D call TRBD1 (5 bases). Germline lookup yields CDR1 SGHRS and CDR2 YFSETQ. The V and J ends lost 0 bases and 4 bases respectively, with 10 bases between them. The CDR3 length is 14 residues.

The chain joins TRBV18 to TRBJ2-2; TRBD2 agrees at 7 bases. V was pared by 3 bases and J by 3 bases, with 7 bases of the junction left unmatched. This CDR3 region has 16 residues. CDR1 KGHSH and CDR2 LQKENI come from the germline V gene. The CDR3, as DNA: TGTGCCAGCTCACCGCGGGGCGGGAGAGACACCGGGGAGCTGTTTTTT. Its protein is CASSPRGGRDTGELFF.

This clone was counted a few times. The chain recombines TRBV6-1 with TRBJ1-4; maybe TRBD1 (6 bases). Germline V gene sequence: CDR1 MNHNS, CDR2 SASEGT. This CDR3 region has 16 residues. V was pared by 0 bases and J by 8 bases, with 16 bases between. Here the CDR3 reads CASSEALQAGEEKLFF. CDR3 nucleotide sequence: TGTGCCAGCAGTGAAGCGCTTCAGGCAGGGGAGGAAAAACTGTTTTTT.